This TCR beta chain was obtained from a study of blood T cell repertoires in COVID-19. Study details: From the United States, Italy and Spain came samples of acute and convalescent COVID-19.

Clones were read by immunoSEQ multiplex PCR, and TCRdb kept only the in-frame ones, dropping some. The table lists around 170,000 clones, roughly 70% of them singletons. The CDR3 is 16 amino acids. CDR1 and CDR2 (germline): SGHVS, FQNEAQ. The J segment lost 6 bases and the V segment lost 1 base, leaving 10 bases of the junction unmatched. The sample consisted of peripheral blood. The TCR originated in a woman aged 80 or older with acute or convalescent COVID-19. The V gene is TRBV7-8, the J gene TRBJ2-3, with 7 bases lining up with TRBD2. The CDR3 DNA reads TGTGCCAGCAGCTTAGGGGGGAGGGAAGAGAGGGATACGCAGTATTTT. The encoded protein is CASSLGGREERDTQYF.